This T cell receptor (beta chain) was sequenced for a study of T cells after yellow fever vaccination. Across the study: The fractions with low cell numbers were processed using SMART-Seq v4 Ultra Low Input. Study-level findings and limits: Only a minor proportion of clonotypes was detected across both CD4 and CD8 compartments. The booster response re-showed most primary clones: more than 95% CD4, roughly 91% CD8.

From germline, CDR1 is DFQATT and CDR2 SNEGSKA (reference sequence). The CDR3 extends over 13 amino acids. V shed 6 bases and J shed 8 bases, with 17 bases lying between them. This clonotype was found many times. Its specificity is not known. TCRdb reprocessed the 5' RACE reads via MiXCR and lists one record per CDR3 protein. The sample yields over 110,000 distinct CDR3 sequences, over 7% seen once. The receptor comes from a young man who received the YFV17D yellow fever vaccine. The genes are TRBV20-1 and TRBJ2-4; D is perhaps TRBD2 (6 bases). The sequenced sample was CD4+ T cells sorted from PBMCs, obtained 5 days after the yellow fever booster vaccination. The CDR3 protein is CSALRASEDIQYF. The CDR3 DNA is TGCAGTGCCCTTCGGGCTAGCGAAGACATTCAGTACTTC.